What follows are 25 T cell receptor beta chains derived from one specimen sequenced in a study of shared clonotypes between healthy human individuals. Selected positively for CCR7 and CD45RO-negative, naive CD8 cells excluded terminally differentiated effector memory CD45RA+ cells. Measured with immunoSEQ multiplex PCR; TCRdb has only the in-frame clones, and not every one. The repertoire consists of about 2 million clones, with about 94% occurring once and the leading ten covering 0.9% to 1.4%. Material for sequencing was naive CD8+ T cells sorted from blood. The receptors were gathered from a man aged 18 to 35 in good health.

The chain combines TRBV6-6 with TRBJ2-5, with D unresolved. Trimming took 7 bases from V and 0 from J, leaving 6 bases between them. Germline assignment: CDR1 MNHNY and CDR2 SVGAGI (reference sequence). This CDR3 spans 12 amino acids. The CDR3 sequence: CASTEYQETQYF. Here the CDR3 DNA reads TGTGCCAGCACAGAGTACCAAGAGACCCAGTACTTC.

The chain carries TRBV30 and TRBJ1-5, with 8 bases that match TRBD1. V gave up 2 bases and J gave up 4 bases; unmatched junction bases: 7. The CDR3 totals 15 residues. Germline V gives CDR1 GTSNPN, CDR2 SVGIG (reference sequence). The CDR3 protein is CAWSRAGGVNQPQHF. CDR3 in DNA: TGTGCCTGGAGTAGAGCAGGGGGCGTAAATCAGCCCCAGCATTTT.

The chain is built from TRBV7-2 and TRBJ2-7; TRBD1 aligns across 7 bases. Looked up from germline, CDR1 is SGHTA and CDR2 is FQGNSA. The CDR3 runs to 16 residues. Trimming at V came to 6 bases and at J to 0 bases, leaving 11 bases not matched to a gene. This CDR3 reads CASSHTGAAFSYEQYF. CDR3 nucleotides: TGTGCCAGCAGTCACACAGGGGCCGCATTCTCCTACGAGCAGTACTTC.

The chain joins TRBV5-8 to TRBJ2-1; possible D gene TRBD2, 5 bases. There are 13 residues in the CDR3. Germline-derived CDR1 and CDR2 are SGHTS and YDEGEE. V was pared by 2 bases and J by 10 bases, with 13 bases between. The CDR3: CASSFGGPGEQFF. The CDR3, as DNA: TGTGCCAGCAGCTTTGGCGGGCCCGGAGAGCAGTTCTTC.

In DNA, the CDR3 is TGTGCCATCAGTGATTCTTCTGAGGATACGCAGTATTTT. This sequence encodes CAISDSSEDTQYF. The rearrangement links TRBV10-3 to TRBJ2-3; the D is unclear. This CDR3 is 13 amino acids long. Trimming took 3 bases from V and 6 from J, leaving 10 bases between them. Germline values: CDR1 ENHRY, CDR2 SYGVKD.

V gene TRBV28 combines with J gene TRBJ2-7; D is perhaps TRBD1 or TRBD2 (5 bases each). The CDR3 runs to 14 residues. The V gene lost 8 bases and the J gene lost 7 bases, with 21 bases spanning the gap. Germline values: CDR1 MDHEN, CDR2 SYDVKM. CDR3 protein: CASALSGTEDEQYF. The CDR3 nucleotides are TGTGCCAGCGCACTGTCCGGGACGGAGGATGAGCAGTACTTC.

The V gene is TRBV6-5, the J gene TRBJ1-2; D ambiguous. V gave up 5 bases and J gave up 4 bases, with 14 bases separating them. The CDR3 has 14 amino acids. Germline V CDR1 and CDR2: MNHEY, SVGAGI. The CDR3 region is CASSIYKEGYGYTF. The CDR3 nucleotides read TGTGCCAGCAGTATATACAAGGAGGGCTATGGCTACACCTTC.

This chain links TRBV12-5 with TRBJ2-5; 7 positions match TRBD1. Germline CDR1 reads LGHNT; CDR2 reads FRNRAP. The CDR3 loop spans 14 amino acids. J was trimmed by 3 bases and V by 4 bases; bases with no gene match: 5. Written as DNA, the CDR3 is TGTGCTAGTGGTTCCTCCGGGACAGAAGAGACCCAGTACTTC. Translation: CASGSSGTEETQYF.

V and J are TRBV13 and TRBJ2-7, with TRBD1 matching 7 bases. CDR3 size: 15 residues. Germline V gene data show CDR1 as PRHDT and CDR2 as FYEKMQ (reference sequence). V dropped 0 bases and J dropped 0; count of bases not matched to a gene: 2. The CDR3 sequence is CASSLGTGNSYEQYF. CDR3 in DNA: TGTGCCAGCAGCTTAGGGACAGGGAACTCCTACGAGCAGTACTTC.

This chain joins TRBV4-3 and TRBJ2-1; possibly TRBD1 or TRBD2 for D (5 bases each). This CDR3 region has 14 residues. CDR1 LGHNA and CDR2 YSLEER come from the germline V gene. Deletions cut 1 base from V and 8 bases from J, with 12 bases between. The CDR3 sequence: CASSQGTGAYEQFF. The CDR3 DNA reads as TGCGCCAGCAGCCAAGGGACTGGGGCATATGAGCAGTTCTTC.

The gene calls are TRBV5-6 and TRBJ2-3, with TRBD2 matching 12 bases. This CDR3 has 16 residues. Germline CDR1 SGHDT, CDR2 YYEEEE. V lost 4 bases and J lost 3; bases outside the gene matches: 6. As DNA, the CDR3 is TGTGCCAGCAGCCTACTAGCGGGGGGAGGTACAGATACGCAGTATTTT. Its protein is CASSLLAGGGTDTQYF.

The chain joins TRBV7-9 to TRBJ1-6, with D hard to call. Trimming took 5 bases from V and 8 from J, leaving 16 bases between them. The CDR3 covers 15 residues. Germline V lookup: CDR1 SEHNR, CDR2 FQNEAQ (reference sequence). DNA for the CDR3: TGTGCCAGCAGCCACACTTCGAAACTGGATTCACCCCTCCACTTT. Protein: CASSHTSKLDSPLHF. The complete variable domain, with remaining parts taken from reference TRBV7-9 and TRBJ1-6, reads DTGVSQNPRHKITKRGQNVTFRCDPISEHNRLYWYRQTLGQGPEFLTYFQNEAQLEKSRLLSDRFSAERPKGSFSTLEIQRTEQGDSAMYLCASSHTSKLDSPLHFGNGTRLTVT.

The chain's CDR3 is CASSLDSLGGKLFF. CDR3 in DNA: TGTGCCAGCAGTTTAGACAGCCTAGGTGGCAAACTGTTTTTT. V and J are TRBV28 and TRBJ1-4, with D perhaps TRBD1 (5 bases). This CDR3 region has 14 residues. CDR1 is MDHEN, CDR2 SYDVKM, per germline. V was pared by 2 bases and J by 11 bases, with 15 bases between.

J is TRBJ1-3 and V is TRBV11-2; D possibly corresponds to TRBD1 (6 bases). Looked up from germline, CDR1 is SGHAT and CDR2 is FQNNGV. Trimming took off 6 bases at V and 7 bases at J, with 16 bases between the two ends. CDR3 length: 14 amino acids. The CDR3: CASRTGTSRNTIYF. In DNA form, the CDR3 reads TGTGCCAGCAGAACCGGGACATCTCGTAACACCATATATTTT. The variable domain in full, with the rest retrieved from reference TRBV11-2 and TRBJ1-3, is EAGVAQSPRYKIIEKRQSVAFWCNPISGHATLYWYQQILGQGPKLLIQFQNNGVVDDSQLPKDRFSAERLKGVDSTLKIQPAKLEDSAVYLCASRTGTSRNTIYFGEGSWLTVV.

As DNA, the CDR3 is TGTGCCTGGTACCATGCTGAAGGGGGCAACACTGAAGCTTTCTTT. Amino acid sequence: CAWYHAEGGNTEAFF. The chain couples TRBV30 to TRBJ1-1, with TRBD1 matching over 7 bases. Trimming cost V 5 bases and J 2 bases; bases outside gene matches: 11. The germline V gene encodes CDR1 GTSNPN and CDR2 SVGIG (reference sequence). This CDR3 has 15 residues.

The V and J genes are TRBV10-1 and TRBJ2-3; a weak D match, TRBD2 (5 bases). The V gene lost 3 bases and the J gene lost 2 bases, with 12 bases spanning the gap. The V gene's germline CDR1 is WNHNN and CDR2 SYGVQD (reference sequence). This CDR3 has 15 residues. The CDR3 coding sequence is TGCGCCAGCAGTGAAGGACGGGGTGACACAGATACGCAGTATTTT. Protein product: CASSEGRGDTDTQYF.

This clone was seen once. V gene TRBV9 combines with J gene TRBJ2-3, with a possible D match to TRBD2 (6 bases). Per germline, CDR1 SGDLS and CDR2 YYNGEE. With 4 bases removed from V and 5 bases from J, the gap between germline ends came to 8 bases. The CDR3 covers 12 residues. The CDR3, as DNA: TGTGCCAGCAGCTCAGCGGGAGATACGCAGTATTTT. Protein: CASSSAGDTQYF.

This rearrangement joins TRBV18 to TRBJ2-7; perhaps TRBD2 as D (6 bases). V was clipped by 4 bases and J by 7 bases, with 11 bases between them. In germline, CDR1 is KGHSH, CDR2 LQKENI. The CDR3 has 12 residues. CDR3 DNA sequence: TGTGCCAGCTCACTGGATGGGGGGGAGCAGTACTTC. The encoded protein is CASSLDGGEQYF.

The chain joins TRBV27 to TRBJ1-4; weak D call: TRBD1 (5 bases). Trimming removed 7 bases from V and 7 bases from J, with 16 bases in between. There are 14 residues in the CDR3. Germline CDR1 MNHEY, CDR2 SMNVEV (reference sequence). CDR3 loop: CASTGGWGSEKLFF. Written as DNA, the CDR3 is TGTGCCAGCACCGGGGGTTGGGGAAGTGAAAAACTGTTTTTT.

The CDR3 bases are TGTGCCAGCAGTTTAAGTGTTAGCTCCTACAATGAGCAGTTCTTC. It is translated as CASSLSVSSYNEQFF. The V and J genes are TRBV28 and TRBJ2-1, with D uncertain. This CDR3 spans 15 amino acids. V lost 2 bases to trimming and J lost 0 bases, with 8 bases between them. The germline V gene has CDR1 MDHEN and CDR2 SYDVKM.

This clone was detected only once. This chain links TRBV6-5 with TRBJ2-1, with a weak D call TRBD2 (5 bases). Trimming took off 7 bases at V and 5 bases at J, with 12 bases between the two ends. The CDR3 is 13 residues long. Germline assignment: CDR1 MNHEY and CDR2 SVGAGI. This CDR3 reads CASTQDSDNEQFF. The CDR3 DNA reads as TGTGCCAGCACCCAGGACTCGGACAATGAGCAGTTCTTC.

The rearrangement joins TRBV19 to TRBJ2-1; 7 nucleotides match TRBD2. Losses at the gene ends were 5 bases for V and 6 bases for J; bases not matched to a gene: 7. This CDR3 is built from 14 residues. Germline V gene lookup returns CDR1 LNHDA and CDR2 SQIVND (reference sequence). CDR3 protein: CASSEGAGSNEQFF. The CDR3 nucleotides read TGTGCCAGTAGTGAAGGAGCGGGGAGCAATGAGCAGTTCTTC.

The chain couples TRBV9 to TRBJ1-1; D uncertain. Trimming pared 3 bases from V and 7 bases from J, leaving 10 bases between. CDR3 length: 12 amino acids. Germline CDR1 and CDR2: SGDLS and YYNGEE. The CDR3 protein is CASSALEVEAFF. DNA of the CDR3: TGTGCCAGCAGCGCTCTTGAGGTTGAAGCTTTCTTT.

Details on this clone: This sample also contains other DNA sequences that code for the same CDR3. V is TRBV28 and J is TRBJ1-4; D is ambiguous. CDR3 length equals 14 residues. With 3 bases removed from V and 0 bases from J, the gap between germline ends came to 5 bases. In germline, CDR1 is MDHEN, CDR2 SYDVKM. CDR3 sequence (DNA): TGTGCCAGCAGTTTTTCGGCAACTAATGAAAAACTGTTTTTT. Its protein product is CASSFSATNEKLFF.

This clone was recorded once. The chain links TRBV29-1 to TRBJ2-1; TRBD2 might be the D (7 bases). The CDR3 totals 12 residues. Trimming took off 7 bases at V and 8 bases at J, with 15 bases between the two ends. Per the germline V gene, CDR1 is SQVTM and CDR2 is ANQGSEA. This CDR3 reads CSGGGGPDEQFF. DNA for the CDR3: TGCAGCGGAGGGGGGGGCCCGGATGAGCAGTTCTTC.